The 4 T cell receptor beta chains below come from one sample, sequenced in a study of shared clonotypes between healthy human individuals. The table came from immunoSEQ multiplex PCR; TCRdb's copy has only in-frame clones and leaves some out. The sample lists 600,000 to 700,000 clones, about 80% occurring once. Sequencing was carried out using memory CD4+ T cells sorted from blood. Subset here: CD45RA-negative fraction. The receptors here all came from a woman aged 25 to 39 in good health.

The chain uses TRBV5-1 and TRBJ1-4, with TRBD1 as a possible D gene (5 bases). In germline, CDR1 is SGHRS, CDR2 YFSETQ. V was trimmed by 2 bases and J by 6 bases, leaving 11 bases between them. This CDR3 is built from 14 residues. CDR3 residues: CASSFQGVDEKLFF. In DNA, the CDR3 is TGCGCCAGCAGCTTTCAGGGTGTGGATGAAAAACTGTTTTTT. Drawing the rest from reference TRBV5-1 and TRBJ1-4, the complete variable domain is KAGVTQTPRYLIKTRGQQVTLSCSPISGHRSVSWYQQTPGQGLQFLFEYFSETQRNKGNFPGRFSGRQFSNSRSEMNVSTLELGDSALYLCASSFQGVDEKLFFGSGTQLSVL.

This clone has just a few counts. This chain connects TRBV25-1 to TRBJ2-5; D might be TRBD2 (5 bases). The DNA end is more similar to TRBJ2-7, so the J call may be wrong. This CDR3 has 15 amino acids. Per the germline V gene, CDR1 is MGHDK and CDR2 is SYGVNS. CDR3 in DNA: TGTGCCAGCAGTGAAGAGGGTGACGACTCCTACGAGCAGTACTTC. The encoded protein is CASSEEGDDSYEQYF.

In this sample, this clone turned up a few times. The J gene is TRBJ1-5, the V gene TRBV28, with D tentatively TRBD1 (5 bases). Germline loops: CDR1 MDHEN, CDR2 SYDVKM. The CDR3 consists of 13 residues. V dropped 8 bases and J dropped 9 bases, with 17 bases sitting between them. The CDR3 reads CASGRAGSRPQHF. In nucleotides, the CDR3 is TGTGCCAGCGGCAGGGCAGGATCCCGGCCCCAGCATTTT. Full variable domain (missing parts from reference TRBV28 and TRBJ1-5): DVKVTQSSRYLVKRTGEKVFLECVQDMDHENMFWYRQDPGLGLRLIYFSYDVKMKEKGDIPEGYSVSREKKERFSLILESASTNQTSMYLCASGRAGSRPQHFGDGTRLSIL.

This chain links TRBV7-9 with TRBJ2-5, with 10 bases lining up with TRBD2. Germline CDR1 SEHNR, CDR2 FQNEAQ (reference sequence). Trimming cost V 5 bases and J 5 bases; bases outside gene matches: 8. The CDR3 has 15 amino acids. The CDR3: CASSLGLAGGETQYF. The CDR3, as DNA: TGTGCCAGCAGCCTTGGTTTAGCGGGAGGTGAGACCCAGTACTTC.